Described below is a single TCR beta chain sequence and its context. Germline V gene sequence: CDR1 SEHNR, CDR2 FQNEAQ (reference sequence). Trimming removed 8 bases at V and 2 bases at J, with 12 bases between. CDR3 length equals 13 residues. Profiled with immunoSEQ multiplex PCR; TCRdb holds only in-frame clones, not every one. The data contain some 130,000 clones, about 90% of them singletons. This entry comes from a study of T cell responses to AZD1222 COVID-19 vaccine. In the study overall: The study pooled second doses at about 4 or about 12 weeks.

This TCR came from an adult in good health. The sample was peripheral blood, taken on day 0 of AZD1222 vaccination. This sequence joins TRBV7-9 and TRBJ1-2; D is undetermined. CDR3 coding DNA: TGTGCCAGCGCCGCCCGAGGAAACTATGGCTACACCTTC. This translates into CASAARGNYGYTF.